This T cell receptor (beta chain) was observed in a study of blood T cell repertoires in COVID-19. At the level of the study: Acute and convalescent COVID-19 samples came from the United States, Italy and Spain. PBMCs, B-cell-depleted T cells, or T cells provided the cDNA or gDNA that made up the material.

J gave up 0 bases and V 5 bases, and 5 bases lay outside the gene matches. The CDR3 sequence is 15 residues long. Germline CDR1 is SGHRS and CDR2 is YFSETQ. As processed by the authors: For nucleated cells, counts were estimated from reference gene primer amplification. Only in-frame clones appear in the TCRdb table, and some are missing; sequencing was by immunoSEQ multiplex PCR. From that table come the V and J calls and clone size; the DNA was used to work out D and trimming. The sample lists just over 60,000 clones; 70% to 80% were seen once. Material: peripheral blood. This sequence joins TRBV5-1 and TRBJ1-3; TRBD1 agrees at 7 bases. The receptor's source is a man aged 60 to 69 with acute or convalescent COVID-19. The DNA for the CDR3 is TGCGCCAGCAGTCTCGGACAGGCCTCTGGAAACACCATATATTTT. Amino acid sequence: CASSLGQASGNTIYF.